The clone carrying this T cell receptor (beta chain) is a singleton in its sample. The data were produced by immunoSEQ multiplex PCR, yet TCRdb's version contains in-frame clones alone and is incomplete. The sample has 150,000 to 200,000 clones, approximately 86% seen once. There are 15 residues in the CDR3. Germline loops: CDR1 SEHNR, CDR2 FQNEAQ (reference sequence). Trimming stripped 8 bases from V and 8 bases from J, with 22 bases between. These data are taken from a study of lymphopenia after photon versus proton radiotherapy. Sequencing used peripheral blood, obtained from a patient treated with photon-based radiotherapy. The receptor comes from a man aged 45 to 65 with gastric cancer. V and J are TRBV7-9 and TRBJ2-1; the D call may be TRBD1 or TRBD2 (6 bases each). The CDR3 reads CASARGQGLMDEQFF. Written as DNA, the CDR3 is TGTGCCAGCGCCCGGGGGCAGGGACTTATGGATGAGCAGTTCTTC.